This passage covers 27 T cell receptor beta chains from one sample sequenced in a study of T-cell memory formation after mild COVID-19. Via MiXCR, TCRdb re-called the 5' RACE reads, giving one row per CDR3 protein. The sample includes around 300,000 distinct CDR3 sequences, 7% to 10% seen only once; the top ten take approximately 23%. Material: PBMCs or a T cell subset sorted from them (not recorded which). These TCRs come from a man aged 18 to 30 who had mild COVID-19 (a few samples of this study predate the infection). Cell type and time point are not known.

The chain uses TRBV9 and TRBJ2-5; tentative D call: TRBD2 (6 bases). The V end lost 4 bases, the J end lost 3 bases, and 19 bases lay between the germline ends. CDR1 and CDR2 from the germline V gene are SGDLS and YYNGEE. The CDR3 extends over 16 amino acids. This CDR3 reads CASSPVGGSTKETQYF. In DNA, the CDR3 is TGTGCCAGCAGCCCCGTGGGGGGTTCAACTAAAGAGACCCAGTACTTC.

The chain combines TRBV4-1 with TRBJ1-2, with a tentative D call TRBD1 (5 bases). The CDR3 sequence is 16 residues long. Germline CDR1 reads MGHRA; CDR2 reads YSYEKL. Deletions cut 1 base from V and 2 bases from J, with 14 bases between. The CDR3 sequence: CASSQGRGGLNYGYTF. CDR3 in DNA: TGCGCCAGCAGCCAAGGACGTGGGGGACTCAACTATGGCTACACCTTC.

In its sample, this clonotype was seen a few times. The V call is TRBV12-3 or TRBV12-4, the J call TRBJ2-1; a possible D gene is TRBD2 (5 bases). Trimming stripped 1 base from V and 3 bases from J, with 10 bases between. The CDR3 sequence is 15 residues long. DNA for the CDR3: TGTGCCAGCAGTTTAGATCCTGCGGGCTACAATGAGCAGTTCTTC. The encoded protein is CASSLDPAGYNEQFF.

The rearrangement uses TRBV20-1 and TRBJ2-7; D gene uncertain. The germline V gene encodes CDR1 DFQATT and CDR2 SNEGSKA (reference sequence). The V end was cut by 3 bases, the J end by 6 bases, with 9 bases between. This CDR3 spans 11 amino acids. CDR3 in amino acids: CSASEGLEQYF. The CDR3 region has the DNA TGCAGTGCTAGCGAAGGTCTCGAGCAGTACTTC.

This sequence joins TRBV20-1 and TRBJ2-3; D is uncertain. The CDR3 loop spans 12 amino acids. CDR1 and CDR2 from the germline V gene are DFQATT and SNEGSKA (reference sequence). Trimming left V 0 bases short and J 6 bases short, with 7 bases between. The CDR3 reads CSARDRPDTQYF. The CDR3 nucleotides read TGCAGTGCTAGAGATCGTCCGGATACGCAGTATTTT.

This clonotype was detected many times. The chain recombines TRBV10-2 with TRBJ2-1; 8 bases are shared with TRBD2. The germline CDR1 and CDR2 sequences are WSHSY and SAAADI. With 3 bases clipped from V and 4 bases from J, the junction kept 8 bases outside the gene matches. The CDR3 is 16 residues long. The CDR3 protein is CASSDPSGGSYNEQFF. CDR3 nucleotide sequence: TGCGCCAGCAGTGATCCCAGCGGGGGATCTTACAATGAGCAGTTCTTC.

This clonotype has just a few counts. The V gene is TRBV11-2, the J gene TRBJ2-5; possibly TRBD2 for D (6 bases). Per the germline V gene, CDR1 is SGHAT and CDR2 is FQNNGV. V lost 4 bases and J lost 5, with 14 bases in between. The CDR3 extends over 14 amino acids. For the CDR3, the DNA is TGTGCCAGCAGCTCGAGACAAGGGAGGGAGACCCAGTACTTC. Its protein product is CASSSRQGRETQYF.

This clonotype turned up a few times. Here the CDR3 DNA reads TGTGCCAGTAGTATCGCGGCAGGGATAGGCAATGAGCAGTTCTTC. It codes for CASSIAAGIGNEQFF. This chain joins TRBV19 and TRBJ2-1; tentative D call: TRBD1 (5 bases). The germline V gene has CDR1 LNHDA and CDR2 SQIVND (reference sequence). The CDR3 loop spans 15 amino acids. V was shortened by 3 bases and J by 6 bases, with 15 bases between the two germline ends.

In nucleotides, the CDR3 is TGCGCCAGCAGCGGATCAGGGGACGAGCAGTTCTTC. Amino acids: CASSGSGDEQFF. The chain joins TRBV5-1 to TRBJ2-1, with D maybe TRBD1 (6 bases). V gave up 4 bases and J gave up 10 bases, with 12 bases separating them. Germline V gene data show CDR1 as SGHRS and CDR2 as YFSETQ. The CDR3 sequence is 12 residues long.

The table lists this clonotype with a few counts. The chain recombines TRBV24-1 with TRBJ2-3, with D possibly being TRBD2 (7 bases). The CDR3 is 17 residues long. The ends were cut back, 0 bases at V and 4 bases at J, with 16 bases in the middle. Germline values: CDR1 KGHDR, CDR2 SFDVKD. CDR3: CATSDLVGGAGADTQYF. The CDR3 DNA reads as TGTGCCACCAGTGATTTGGTAGGGGGGGCCGGGGCAGATACGCAGTATTTT.

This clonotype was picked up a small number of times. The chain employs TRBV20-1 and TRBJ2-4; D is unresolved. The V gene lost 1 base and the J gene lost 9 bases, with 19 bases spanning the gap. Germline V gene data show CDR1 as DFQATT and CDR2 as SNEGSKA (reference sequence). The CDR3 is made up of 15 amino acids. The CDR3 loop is CSARGPMGSQGIQYF. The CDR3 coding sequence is TGCAGTGCTAGAGGGCCGATGGGGTCACAAGGCATTCAGTACTTC.

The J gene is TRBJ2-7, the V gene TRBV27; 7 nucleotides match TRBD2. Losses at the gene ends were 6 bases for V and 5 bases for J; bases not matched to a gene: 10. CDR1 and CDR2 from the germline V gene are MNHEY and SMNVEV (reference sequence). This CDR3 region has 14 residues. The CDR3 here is CASSSVQRDDEQYF. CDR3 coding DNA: TGTGCCAGCAGCTCCGTCCAGCGGGATGACGAGCAGTACTTC.

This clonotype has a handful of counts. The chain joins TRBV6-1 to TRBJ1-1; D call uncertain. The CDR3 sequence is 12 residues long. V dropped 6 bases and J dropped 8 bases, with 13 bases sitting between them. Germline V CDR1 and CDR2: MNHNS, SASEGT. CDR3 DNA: TGTGCCAGCAGGGACGGCGCGGTAGAAGCTTTCTTT. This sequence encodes CASRDGAVEAFF.

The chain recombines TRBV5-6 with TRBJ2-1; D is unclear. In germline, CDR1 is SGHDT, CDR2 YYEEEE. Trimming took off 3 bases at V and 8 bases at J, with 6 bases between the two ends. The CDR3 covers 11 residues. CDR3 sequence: CASSSSYEQFF. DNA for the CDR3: TGTGCCAGCAGCTCCTCTTATGAGCAGTTCTTC. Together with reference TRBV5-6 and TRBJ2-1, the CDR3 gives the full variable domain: DAGVTQSPTHLIKTRGQQVTLRCSPKSGHDTVSWYQQALGQGPQFIFQYYEEEERQRGNFPDRFSGHQFPNYSSELNVNALLLGDSALYLCASSSSYEQFFGPGTRLTVL.

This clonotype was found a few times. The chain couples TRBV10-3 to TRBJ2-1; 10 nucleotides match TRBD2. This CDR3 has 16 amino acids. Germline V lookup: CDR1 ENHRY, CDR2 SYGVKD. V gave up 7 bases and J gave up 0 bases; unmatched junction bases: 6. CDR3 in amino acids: CAIKGTSESSYNEQFF. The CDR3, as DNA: TGTGCCATCAAAGGGACTAGCGAGAGCTCCTACAATGAGCAGTTCTTC.

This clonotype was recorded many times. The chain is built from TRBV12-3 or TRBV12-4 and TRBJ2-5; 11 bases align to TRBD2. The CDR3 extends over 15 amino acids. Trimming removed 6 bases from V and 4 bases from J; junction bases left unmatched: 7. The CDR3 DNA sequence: TGTGCCAGCAGAGTGCTAGCGGGGGGTCGAGAGACCCAGTACTTC. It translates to CASRVLAGGRETQYF.

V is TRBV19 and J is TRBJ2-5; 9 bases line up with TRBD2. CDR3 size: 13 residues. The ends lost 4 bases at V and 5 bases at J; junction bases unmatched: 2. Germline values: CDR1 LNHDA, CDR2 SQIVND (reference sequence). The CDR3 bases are TGTGCCAGTAGTACAAGCGGGGGGGAGACCCAGTACTTC. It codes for CASSTSGGETQYF.

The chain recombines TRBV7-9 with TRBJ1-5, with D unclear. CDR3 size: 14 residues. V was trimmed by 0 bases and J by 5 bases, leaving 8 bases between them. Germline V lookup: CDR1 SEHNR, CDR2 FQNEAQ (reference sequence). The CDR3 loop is CASSLAPRHQPQHF. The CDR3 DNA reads TGTGCCAGCAGCTTAGCACCCCGCCATCAGCCCCAGCATTTT. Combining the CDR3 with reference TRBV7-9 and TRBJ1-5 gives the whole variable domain DTGVSQNPRHKITKRGQNVTFRCDPISEHNRLYWYRQTLGQGPEFLTYFQNEAQLEKSRLLSDRFSAERPKGSFSTLEIQRTEQGDSAMYLCASSLAPRHQPQHFGDGTRLSIL.

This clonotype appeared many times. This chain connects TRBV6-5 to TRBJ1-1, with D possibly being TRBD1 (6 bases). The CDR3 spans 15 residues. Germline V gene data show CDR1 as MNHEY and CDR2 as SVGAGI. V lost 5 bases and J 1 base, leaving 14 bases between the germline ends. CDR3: CASSDHRASNTEAFF. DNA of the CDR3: TGTGCCAGCAGTGATCACAGGGCCTCGAACACTGAAGCTTTCTTT.

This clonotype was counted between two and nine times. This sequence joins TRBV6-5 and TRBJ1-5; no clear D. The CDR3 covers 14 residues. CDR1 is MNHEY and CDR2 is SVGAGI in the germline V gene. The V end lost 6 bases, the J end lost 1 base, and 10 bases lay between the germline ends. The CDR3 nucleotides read TGTGCCAGCAGCCCTGACGGGAGCAATCAGCCCCAGCATTTT. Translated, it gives CASSPDGSNQPQHF.

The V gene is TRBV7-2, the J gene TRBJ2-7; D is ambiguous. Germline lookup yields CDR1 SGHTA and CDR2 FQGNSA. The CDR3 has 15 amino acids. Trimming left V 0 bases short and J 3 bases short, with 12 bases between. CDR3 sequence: CASSLAHQPSYEQYF. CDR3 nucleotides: TGTGCCAGCAGCTTAGCGCATCAACCGAGCTACGAGCAGTACTTC.

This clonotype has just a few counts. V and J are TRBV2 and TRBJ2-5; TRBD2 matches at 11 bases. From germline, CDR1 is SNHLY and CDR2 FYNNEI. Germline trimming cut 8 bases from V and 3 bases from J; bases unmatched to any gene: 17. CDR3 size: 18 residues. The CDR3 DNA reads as TGTGCCAGCCGACCGAAGGCTAGCGGGGGGCCCGAAGAAGAGACCCAGTACTTC. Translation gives CASRPKASGGPEEETQYF.

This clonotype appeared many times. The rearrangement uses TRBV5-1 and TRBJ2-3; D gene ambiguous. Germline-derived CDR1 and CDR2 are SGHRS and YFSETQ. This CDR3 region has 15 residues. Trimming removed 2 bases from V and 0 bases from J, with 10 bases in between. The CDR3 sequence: CASSFVYSSTDTQYF. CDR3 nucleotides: TGCGCCAGCAGCTTCGTCTACTCTAGCACAGATACGCAGTATTTT.

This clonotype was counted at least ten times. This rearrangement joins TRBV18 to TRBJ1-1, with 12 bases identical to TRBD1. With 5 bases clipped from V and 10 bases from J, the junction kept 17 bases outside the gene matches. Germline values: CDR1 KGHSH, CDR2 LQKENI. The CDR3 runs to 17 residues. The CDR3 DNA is TGTGCCAGCTCAACTCCGGGACAGGGGGCTACTGCGGATGGAGCTTTCTTT. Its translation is CASSTPGQGATADGAFF.

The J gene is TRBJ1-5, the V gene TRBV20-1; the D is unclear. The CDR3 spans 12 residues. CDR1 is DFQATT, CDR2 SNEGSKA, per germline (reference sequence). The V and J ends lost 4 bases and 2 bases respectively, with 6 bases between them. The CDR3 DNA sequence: TGCAGTGCTACGTTGGGCAATCAGCCCCAGCATTTT. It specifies CSATLGNQPQHF.

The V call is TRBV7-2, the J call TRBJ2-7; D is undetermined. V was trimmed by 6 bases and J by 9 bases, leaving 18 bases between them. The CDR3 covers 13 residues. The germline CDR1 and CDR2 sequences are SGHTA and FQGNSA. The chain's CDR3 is CASRTVPGVGQYF. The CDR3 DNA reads TGTGCCAGCAGAACCGTCCCCGGTGTCGGGCAGTACTTC.

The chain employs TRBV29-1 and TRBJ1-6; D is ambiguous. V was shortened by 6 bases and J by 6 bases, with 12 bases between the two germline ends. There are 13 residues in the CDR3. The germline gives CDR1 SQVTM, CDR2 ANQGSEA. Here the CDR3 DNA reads TGCAGCGTCGGTACATGGCCTAATTCACCCCTCCACTTT. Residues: CSVGTWPNSPLHF.